Listed below are T cell receptor beta chains from one sample, sequenced in a study of OX40 agonist ivuxolimab in advanced cancers. The table came from immunoSEQ multiplex PCR; TCRdb's copy has only in-frame clones and leaves some out. The repertoire holds 80,000 or so clones, 86% seen once, with roughly 8% in the top ten. The source material was CD4+ or CD8+ T cells sorted from blood, sampled in a trial of the OX40 agonist ivuxolimab. The receptors shown here come from an adult with an advanced solid tumor such as melanoma, head and neck, liver or kidney cancer. Both conserved end residues are part of each CDR3. The D gene is left open where the match is weak. Where a row states a size, it is once, few, many or the class of an expanded clone; other rows omit it.

length | size | J | D | V | DNA | CDR3
13 | . | TRBJ2-1 | . | TRBV6-6 | TGTGCCAGCAGCCTAAGAGAAGACGGTGAGCAGTTCTTC | CASSLREDGEQFF
13 | . | TRBJ2-3 | . | TRBV7-8 | TGTGCCAGCAGCTACCGGGGCACAGATACGCAGTATTTT | CASSYRGTDTQYF
13 | . | TRBJ2-7 | TRBD1 | TRBV10-3 | TGTGCCAGCAGTTACAGGGGGCCCTACGAGCAGTACTTC | CASSYRGPYEQYF
15 | . | TRBJ1-1 | . | TRBV5-5 | TGTGCCAGCAGCCTCACGGGGGTCTTGAACACTGAAGCTTTCTTT | CASSLTGVLNTEAFF
12 | . | TRBJ2-5 | . | TRBV25-1 | TGTGCCAGCGGGCCGGGGGGCCGGACCCAGTACTTC | CASGPGGRTQYF
16 | . | TRBJ1-3 | . | TRBV27 | TGTGCCAGCAGTTTAAGGCCCGTGAGCTCTGGAAACACCATATATTTT | CASSLRPVSSGNTIYF
14 | once | TRBJ2-7 | . | TRBV15 | TGTGCCACCAGCAGAGATCGGGCAGGCTACGAGCAGTACTTC | CATSRDRAGYEQYF
13 | . | TRBJ1-1 | . | TRBV28 | TGTGCCAGCAGTTTACTGGGGGACACTGAAGCTTTCTTT | CASSLLGDTEAFF
11 | . | TRBJ1-4 | TRBD1 | TRBV30 | TGTGCCTGGAGGACAGGGGAAAAACTGTTTTTT | CAWRTGEKLFF
16 | . | TRBJ1-4 | . | TRBV7-6 | TGTGCCAGCAGCTTAGGGACCAGGGGCGCTACTGAAAAACTGTTTTTT | CASSLGTRGATEKLFF
14 | . | TRBJ1-2 | TRBD1 | TRBV6-5 | TGTGCCAGCAGCCCTACAGGGGCGTACTATGGCTACACCTTC | CASSPTGAYYGYTF
12 | . | TRBJ1-3 | . | TRBV2 | TGTGCCAGCAGTGTAGTCGGGGAAACCTTATATTTT | CASSVVGETLYF
15 | . | TRBJ2-7 | . | TRBV5-1 | TGCGCCAGCAGCTTGGGAGGGGGAGAACGGACCGAGCAGTACTTC | CASSLGGGERTEQYF
15 | . | TRBJ1-5 | . | TRBV7-9 | TGTGCCAGCAGCTTAGGGGCAGGACCCAATCAGCCCCAGCATTTT | CASSLGAGPNQPQHF
12 | . | TRBJ1-1 | . | TRBV2 | TGTGCCAGCGGTAGGGAACTGACTGAAGCTTTCTTT | CASGRELTEAFF
17 | . | TRBJ1-5 | . | TRBV7-2 | TGTGCCAGCAGCTTAGTTCCTTTAGGGTTTTCCGGTCAGCCCCAGCATTTT | CASSLVPLGFSGQPQHF
15 | . | TRBJ1-1 | TRBD1 | TRBV2 | TGTGCCAGCAGGTCTCCGGGACAGGGGACCACTGAAGCTTTCTTT | CASRSPGQGTTEAFF
14 | . | TRBJ2-1 | . | TRBV4-2 | TGTGCCAGCAGCCAAGTAATGTCCTACAATGAGCAGTTCTTC | CASSQVMSYNEQFF
13 | few | TRBJ1-5 | . | TRBV7-2 | TGTGCCAGCAGCCCCATGGGGATAGAGCCCCAGCATTTT | CASSPMGIEPQHF
16 | . | TRBJ2-6 | TRBD1 | TRBV27 | TGTGCCATCGGGACAGGCCAATTCTCGGGGGCCAACGTCCTGACTTTC | CAIGTGQFSGANVLTF
13 | . | TRBJ2-4 | . | TRBV28 | TGTGCCAGCAGTTTAGGACCTCAGGACATTCAGTACTTC | CASSLGPQDIQYF
13 | . | TRBJ1-1 | . | TRBV10-3 | TGTGCCATCAGTGTGGGGGGGAACACTGAAGCTTTCTTT | CAISVGGNTEAFF
14 | few | TRBJ1-6 | . | TRBV2 | TGTGCCAGCAGTGAATTCAGGGGTAATTCACCCCTCCACTTT | CASSEFRGNSPLHF
15 | . | TRBJ1-1 | . | TRBV5-4 | TGTGCCAGCAGCTCCGATCCTAACACCTGGACTGAAGCTTTCTTT | CASSSDPNTWTEAFF
14 | . | TRBJ2-1 | . | TRBV27 | TGTGCCAGCAGTTTCAATCTAGGGGTCGATGAGCAGTTCTTC | CASSFNLGVDEQFF
11 | . | TRBJ1-1 | . | TRBV20-1 | TGCAGTGCTAGCTTCATGGGGGAAGCTTTCTTT | CSASFMGEAFF
13 | . | TRBJ2-7 | . | TRBV6-1 | TGTGCCAGCAGTAGGACTGCCTCCTACGAGCAGTACTTC | CASSRTASYEQYF
13 | . | TRBJ1-1 | . | TRBV6-1 | TGTGCCAGCAGCATAACCATGAACACTGAAGCTTTCTTT | CASSITMNTEAFF
15 | . | TRBJ1-5 | . | TRBV5-6 | TGTGCCAGCAGCTTGCAGGGGCGCCCTAGCCAGCCCCAGCATTTT | CASSLQGRPSQPQHF
17 | . | TRBJ2-4 | . | TRBV19 | TGTGCCAGTAGTATACTCGGGGGCGCGAGACCCAAAAACATTCAGTACTTC | CASSILGGARPKNIQYF
15 | . | TRBJ1-1 | . | TRBV18 | TGTGCCAGCTCACCCCCCGACAGGTCGGGAACTGAAGCTTTCTTT | CASSPPDRSGTEAFF
13 | . | TRBJ2-7 | TRBD1 | TRBV10-3 | TGTGCCTCAGCCGGGACAGGTTCCTACGAGCAGTACTTC | CASAGTGSYEQYF
15 | . | TRBJ1-1 | TRBD1 | TRBV6-5 | TGTGCCAGCAACTATGAGACAGGGAGGGGCACTGAAGCTTTCTTT | CASNYETGRGTEAFF
15 | . | TRBJ2-7 | TRBD2 | TRBV18 | TGTGCCAGCTCACCAGTTAGCGGGAGCAACTACGAGCAGTACTTC | CASSPVSGSNYEQYF
23 | . | TRBJ1-1 | . | TRBV28 | TGTGCCAGCAGTTTTTGGGCCCTCGGGAGGGCAGGCGTTAACTCAGGAGAAAATACTGAAGCTTTCTTT | CASSFWALGRAGVNSGENTEAFF
12 | few | TRBJ2-7 | . | TRBV5-1 | TGCGCCAGCAGCCGGGACCGATGGGAGCAGTACTTC | CASSRDRWEQYF
15 | few | TRBJ2-7 | TRBD2 | TRBV5-1 | TGCGCCAGCAGCCACGGGACTAGCGGGAGCAACGAGCAGTACTTC | CASSHGTSGSNEQYF
15 | . | TRBJ2-1 | TRBD2 | TRBV27 | TGTGCCAGCAGTTTATTTAGCGGGAGGGCCTATGAGCAGTTCTTC | CASSLFSGRAYEQFF
15 | . | TRBJ2-1 | . | TRBV7-3 | TGTGCCAGCAGCTTAACCCGCAGCTCCTACAATGAGCAGTTCTTC | CASSLTRSSYNEQFF
12 | . | TRBJ2-2 | . | TRBV6-1 | TGTGCCAGCAGGGTGAAGGCCGGGGAGCTGTTTTTT | CASRVKAGELFF
11 | . | TRBJ1-1 | . | TRBV30 | TGTGCCTATTATCGGGGAACTGAAGCTTTCTTT | CAYYRGTEAFF
16 | . | TRBJ2-2 | . | TRBV11-2 | TGTGCCAGCAGCTTAGTCGCTCCCCCTGACACCGGGGAGCTGTTTTTT | CASSLVAPPDTGELFF
15 | . | TRBJ2-3 | . | TRBV2 | TGTGCCAGCAGTGAACCTCTGGGGGTAACAGATACGCAGTATTTT | CASSEPLGVTDTQYF
15 | . | TRBJ2-1 | TRBD2 | TRBV2 | TGTGCCACAACTCTAGCGGGGGGGAAGCACAATGAGCAGTTCTTC | CATTLAGGKHNEQFF
15 | . | TRBJ1-4 | TRBD1 | TRBV5-1 | TGCGCCAGCAGCGTACCAGGGGGAAGGAGTGAAAAACTGTTTTTT | CASSVPGGRSEKLFF
17 | . | TRBJ2-1 | . | TRBV19 | TGTGCCAGTAGTATAGCCCCCAGCAGGGGACATAGAAATGAGCAGTTCTTC | CASSIAPSRGHRNEQFF
14 | . | TRBJ2-2 | . | TRBV28 | TGTGCCAGCACCTATGGAGGGAACACCGGGGAGCTGTTTTTT | CASTYGGNTGELFF
14 | . | TRBJ2-7 | . | TRBV19 | TGTGCCAGTAGTATAGAACAGGGCGGCTACGAGCAGTACTTC | CASSIEQGGYEQYF
12 | . | TRBJ1-1 | . | TRBV29-1 | TGCAGCGGCAAAGAAGGGAAAACTGAAGCTTTCTTT | CSGKEGKTEAFF
13 | . | TRBJ2-7 | . | TRBV6-5 | TGTGCCAGCAGTATTGTCAGAACCTACGAGCAGTACTTC | CASSIVRTYEQYF
16 | . | TRBJ2-3 | . | TRBV7-3 | TGTGCCAGCAGCTTACAAACTAGTCAGGTCACAGATACGCAGTATTTT | CASSLQTSQVTDTQYF
13 | . | TRBJ1-4 | . | TRBV6-5 | TGTGCCAGCCAGACAGGCGCGAATGAAAAACTGTTTTTT | CASQTGANEKLFF
13 | . | TRBJ2-2 | . | TRBV6-6 | TGTGCCAGCGCGGGGGCTATGGCCGGGGAGCTGTTTTTT | CASAGAMAGELFF
16 | once | TRBJ2-7 | TRBD2 | TRBV4-3 | TGCGCCAGCAGCCAAGATGTAGCGGGGAGCTCCTACGAGCAGTACTTC | CASSQDVAGSSYEQYF
15 | . | TRBJ1-5 | TRBD1 | TRBV5-1 | TGCGCCAGCAGCCCCGGGACAGTTAGCAATCAGCCCCAGCATTTT | CASSPGTVSNQPQHF
12 | . | TRBJ1-4 | TRBD1 | TRBV28 | TGTGCCAGCAAACAGGGGAATGAAAAACTGTTTTTT | CASKQGNEKLFF
15 | . | TRBJ2-2 | . | TRBV5-1 | TGCGCCAGCAGTAGGGACCTGGGGGACACCGGGGAGCTGTTTTTT | CASSRDLGDTGELFF